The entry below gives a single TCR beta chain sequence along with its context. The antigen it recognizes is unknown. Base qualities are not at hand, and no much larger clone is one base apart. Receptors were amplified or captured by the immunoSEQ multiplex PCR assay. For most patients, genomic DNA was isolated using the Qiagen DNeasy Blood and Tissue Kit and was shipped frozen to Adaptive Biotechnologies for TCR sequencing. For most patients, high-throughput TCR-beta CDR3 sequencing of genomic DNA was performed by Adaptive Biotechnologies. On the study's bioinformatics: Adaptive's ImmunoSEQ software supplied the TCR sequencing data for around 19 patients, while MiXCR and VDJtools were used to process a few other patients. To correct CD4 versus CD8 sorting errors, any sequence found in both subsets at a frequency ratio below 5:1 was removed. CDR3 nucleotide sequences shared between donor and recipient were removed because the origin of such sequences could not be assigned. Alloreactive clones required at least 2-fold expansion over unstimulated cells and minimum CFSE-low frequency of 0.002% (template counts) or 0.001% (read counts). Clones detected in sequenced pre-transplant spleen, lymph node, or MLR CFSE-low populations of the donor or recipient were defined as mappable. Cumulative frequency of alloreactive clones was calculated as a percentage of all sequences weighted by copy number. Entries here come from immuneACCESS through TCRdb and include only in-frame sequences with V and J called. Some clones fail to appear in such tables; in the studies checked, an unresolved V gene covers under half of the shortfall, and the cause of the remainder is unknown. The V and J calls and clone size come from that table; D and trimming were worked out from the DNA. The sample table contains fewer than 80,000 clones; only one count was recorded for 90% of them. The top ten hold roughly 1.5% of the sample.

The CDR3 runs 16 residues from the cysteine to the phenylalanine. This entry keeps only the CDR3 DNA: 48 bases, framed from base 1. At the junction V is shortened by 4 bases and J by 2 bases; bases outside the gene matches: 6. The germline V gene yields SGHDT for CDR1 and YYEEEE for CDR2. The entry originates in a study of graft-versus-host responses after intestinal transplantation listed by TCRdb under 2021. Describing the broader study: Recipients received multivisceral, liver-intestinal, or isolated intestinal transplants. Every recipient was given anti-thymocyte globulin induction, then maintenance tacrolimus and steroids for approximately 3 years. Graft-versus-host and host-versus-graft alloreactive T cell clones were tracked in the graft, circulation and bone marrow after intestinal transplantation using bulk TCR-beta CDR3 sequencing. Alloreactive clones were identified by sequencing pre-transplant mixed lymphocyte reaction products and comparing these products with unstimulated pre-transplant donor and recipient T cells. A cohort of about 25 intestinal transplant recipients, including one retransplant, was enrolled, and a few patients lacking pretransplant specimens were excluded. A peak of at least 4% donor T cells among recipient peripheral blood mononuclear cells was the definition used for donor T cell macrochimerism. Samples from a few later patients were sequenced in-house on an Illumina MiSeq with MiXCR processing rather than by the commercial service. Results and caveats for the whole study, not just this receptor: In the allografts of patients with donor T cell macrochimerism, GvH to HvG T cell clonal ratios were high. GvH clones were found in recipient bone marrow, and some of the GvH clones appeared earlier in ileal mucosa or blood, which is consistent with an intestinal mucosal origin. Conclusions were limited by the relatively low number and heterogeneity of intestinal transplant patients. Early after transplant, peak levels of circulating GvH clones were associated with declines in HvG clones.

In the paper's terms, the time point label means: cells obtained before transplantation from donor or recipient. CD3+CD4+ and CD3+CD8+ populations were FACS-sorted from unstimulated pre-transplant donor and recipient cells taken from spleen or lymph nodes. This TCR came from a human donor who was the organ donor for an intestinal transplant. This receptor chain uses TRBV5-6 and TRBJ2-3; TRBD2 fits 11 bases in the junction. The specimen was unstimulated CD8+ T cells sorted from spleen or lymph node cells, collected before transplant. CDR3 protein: CASSSSGRAATDTQYF. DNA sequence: TGTGCCAGCAGCAGTAGCGGGAGGGCCGCCACAGATACGCAGTATTTT. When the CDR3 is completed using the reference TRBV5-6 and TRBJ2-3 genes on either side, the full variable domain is DAGVTQSPTHLIKTRGQQVTLRCSPKSGHDTVSWYQQALGQGPQFIFQYYEEEERQRGNFPDRFSGHQFPNYSSELNVNALLLGDSALYLCASSSSGRAATDTQYFGPGTRLTVL.